This T cell receptor (beta chain) emerged from a study of cytomegalovirus exposure and HLA in healthy donors. To note about this clone: The target antigen is unknown.

Germline loops: CDR1 SGHVS, CDR2 FQNEAQ. Trimming pared 3 bases from V and 1 base from J, leaving 7 bases between. The length of the CDR3 is 14 residues. The primer mix had 60 Vbeta and 13 Jbeta primers. TCRdb keeps only in-frame clones here, not all; method: immunoSEQ multiplex PCR. Counted here are 100,000 or so clones, roughly 80% occurring once; the ten biggest clones make up 7.5% to 10%. Study observations and caveats: Later on, a genetic analysis was performed. It linked a missense variant in DCLRE1C with V- and J-gene trimming of TCR beta. The classifier was said to identify cytomegalovirus status with high specificity and sensitivity. Researchers catalogued roughly 150 TCR beta chains as cytomegalovirus-associated.

The chain uses TRBV7-8 and TRBJ1-5, with D possibly TRBD1 on 5 matching bases. This clonotype was obtained from a woman between 40 and 55 years old in good health and CMV-seropositive. Sequenced material: PBMCs. The CDR3 loop is CASSFWGSNQPQHF. CDR3 nucleotides: TGTGCCAGCAGCTTCTGGGGCAGCAATCAGCCCCAGCATTTT.